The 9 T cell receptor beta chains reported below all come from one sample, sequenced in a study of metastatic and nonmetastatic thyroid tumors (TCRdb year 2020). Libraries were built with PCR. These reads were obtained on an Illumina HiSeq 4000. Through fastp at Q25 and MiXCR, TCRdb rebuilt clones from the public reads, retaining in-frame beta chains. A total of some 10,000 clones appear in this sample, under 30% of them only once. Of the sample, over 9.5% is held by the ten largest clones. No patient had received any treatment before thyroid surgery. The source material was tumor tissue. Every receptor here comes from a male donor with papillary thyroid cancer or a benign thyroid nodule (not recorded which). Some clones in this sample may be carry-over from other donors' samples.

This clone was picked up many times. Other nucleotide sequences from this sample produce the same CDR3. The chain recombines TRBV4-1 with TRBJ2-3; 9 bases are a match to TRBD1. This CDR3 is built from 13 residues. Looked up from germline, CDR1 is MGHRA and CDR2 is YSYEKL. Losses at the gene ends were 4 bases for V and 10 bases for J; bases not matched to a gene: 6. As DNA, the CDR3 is TGCGCCAGCAGCCCTAGGACAGGGGATCCGCAGTATTTT. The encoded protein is CASSPRTGDPQYF.

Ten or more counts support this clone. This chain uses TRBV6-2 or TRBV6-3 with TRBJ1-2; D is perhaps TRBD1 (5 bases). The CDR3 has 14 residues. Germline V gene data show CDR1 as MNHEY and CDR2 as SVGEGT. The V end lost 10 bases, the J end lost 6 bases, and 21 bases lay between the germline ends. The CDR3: CAIRTGGDADGYTF. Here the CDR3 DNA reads TGTGCCATCCGGACCGGAGGGGACGCAGATGGCTACACCTTC.

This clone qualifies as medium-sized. In DNA, the CDR3 is TGTGCCAGCAGTTGGACGGGAGGAGACAATGAGCAGTTCTTC. Its translation is CASSWTGGDNEQFF. The chain uses TRBV6-1 and TRBJ2-1; 7 bases agree with TRBD2. The CDR3 covers 14 residues. The germline CDR1 and CDR2 sequences are MNHNS and SASEGT. V gave up 5 bases and J gave up 5 bases; unmatched junction bases: 6.

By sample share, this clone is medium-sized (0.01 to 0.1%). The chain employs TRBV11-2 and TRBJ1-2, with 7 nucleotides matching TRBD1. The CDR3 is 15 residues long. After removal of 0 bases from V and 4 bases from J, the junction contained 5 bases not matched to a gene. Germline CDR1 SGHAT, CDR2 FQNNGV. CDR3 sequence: CASSLDRGQSYGYTF. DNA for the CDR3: TGTGCCAGCAGCTTAGATCGGGGACAGTCCTATGGCTACACCTTC.

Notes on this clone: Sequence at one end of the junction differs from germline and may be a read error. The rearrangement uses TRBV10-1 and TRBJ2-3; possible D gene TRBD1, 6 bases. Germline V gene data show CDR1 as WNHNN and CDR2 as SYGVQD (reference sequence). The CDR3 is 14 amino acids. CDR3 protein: CDSSRGFSTDTQYF. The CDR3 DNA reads TGCGACAGCTCTAGGGGGTTTAGCACAGATACGCAGTATTTT.

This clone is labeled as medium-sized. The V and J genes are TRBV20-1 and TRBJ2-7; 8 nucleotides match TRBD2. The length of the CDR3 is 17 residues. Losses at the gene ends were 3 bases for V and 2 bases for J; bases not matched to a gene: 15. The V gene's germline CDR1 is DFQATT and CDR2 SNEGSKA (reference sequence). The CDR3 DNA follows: TGCAGTGCTAGTAGAAAATGGACTAGAGCGGGGGCCTACGAGCAGTACGTC. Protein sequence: CSASRKWTRAGAYEQYV.

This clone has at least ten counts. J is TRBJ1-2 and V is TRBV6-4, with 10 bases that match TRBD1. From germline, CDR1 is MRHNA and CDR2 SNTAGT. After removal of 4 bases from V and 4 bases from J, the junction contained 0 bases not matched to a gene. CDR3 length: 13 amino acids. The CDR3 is CASSGTGGYGYTF. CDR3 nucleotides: TGTGCCAGCAGTGGGACAGGGGGCTATGGCTACACCTTC.

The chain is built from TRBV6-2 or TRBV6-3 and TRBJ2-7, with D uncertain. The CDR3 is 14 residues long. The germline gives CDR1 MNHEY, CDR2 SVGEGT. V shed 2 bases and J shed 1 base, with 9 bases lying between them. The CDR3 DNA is TGTGCCAGCAGTTACAGAGAGGAATCCTACGAGCAGTACTTC. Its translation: CASSYREESYEQYF.

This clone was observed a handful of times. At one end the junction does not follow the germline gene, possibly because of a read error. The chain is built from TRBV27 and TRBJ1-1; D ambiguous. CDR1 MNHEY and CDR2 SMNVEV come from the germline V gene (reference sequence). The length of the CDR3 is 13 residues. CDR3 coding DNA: TGTGCCAGCAGCGTTACAGTGAACACTGAAGATTTATTT. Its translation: CASSVTVNTEDLF.